This passage covers 10 T cell receptor beta chains from one sample sequenced in a study of CD8 T cells in Susac syndrome. An input of about 0.5 to 1 ug of RNA was subjected to reverse transcription using random hexamers. TCRdb re-analysed the immunoSEQ multiplex PCR reads in MiXCR, keeping a single row per CDR3 protein. The sample consists of about 250,000 distinct CDR3 sequences, 80% to 95% of them appearing once. Sequencing input: CD4+ T cells from PBMCs. These TCRs come from a human donor with multiple sclerosis.

This chain links TRBV5-1 with TRBJ1-1, with no clear D. CDR1 is SGHRS, CDR2 YFSETQ, per germline. V lost 0 bases and J lost 4, with 10 bases in between. CDR3 length: 14 amino acids. The CDR3 DNA is TGCGCCAGCAGCTTGGACCAGAGCGCCACTGAAGCTTTCTTT. Translated, it gives CASSLDQSATEAFF.

This clonotype was detected only once. In nucleotides, the CDR3 is TGTGCCAGCAGTTGGGACCTTAATGAGCAGTTCTTC. Its protein is CASSWDLNEQFF. The chain couples TRBV12-3 or TRBV12-4 to TRBJ2-1, with D perhaps matching TRBD1 or TRBD2 (5 bases each). V shed 4 bases and J shed 7 bases, with 8 bases lying between them. The CDR3 consists of 12 residues.

The CDR3 here is CASRVSEENTQYF. CDR3 coding DNA: TGTGCCAGCAGGGTTTCCGAGGAAAATACGCAGTATTTT. This chain links TRBV6-6 with TRBJ2-3; D gene unclear. CDR1 is MNHNY, CDR2 SVGAGI, per germline (reference sequence). V was clipped by 6 bases and J by 7 bases, with 14 bases between them. The CDR3 sequence is 13 residues long.

The chain carries TRBV7-8 and TRBJ2-1; TRBD2 is a possible D gene (6 bases). Trimming removed 5 bases from V and 2 bases from J, with 13 bases in between. The V gene's germline CDR1 is SGHVS and CDR2 FQNEAQ. The CDR3 contains 15 residues. In DNA, the CDR3 is TGTGCCAGCAGCCTACTAGCCGATACCTACAATGAGCAGTTCTTC. It translates to CASSLLADTYNEQFF.

V and J are TRBV7-3 and TRBJ2-7; D gene ambiguous. The CDR3 is 13 amino acids. The V end was cut by 1 base, the J end by 6 bases, with 10 bases between. The germline V gene encodes CDR1 SGHTA and CDR2 FQGTGA. The CDR3 nucleotides read TGTGCCAGCAGCTTAAACCGGCGATCCGAGCAGTACTTC. It specifies CASSLNRRSEQYF.

The chain joins TRBV24-1 to TRBJ2-1, with D perhaps assigned TRBD1 or TRBD2 (5 bases each). This CDR3 has 16 amino acids. The V gene's germline CDR1 is KGHDR and CDR2 SFDVKD. V shed 4 bases and J shed 0 bases, with 12 bases lying between them. The CDR3 DNA follows: TGTGCCACCAGTGAGTCGAGGGGAAACTCCTACAATGAGCAGTTCTTC. It codes for CATSESRGNSYNEQFF.

This chain links TRBV5-1 with TRBJ1-5, with D tentatively TRBD1 (5 bases). CDR1 and CDR2 from the germline V gene are SGHRS and YFSETQ. The length of the CDR3 is 18 residues. V was shortened by 0 bases and J by 0 bases, with 16 bases between the two germline ends. The CDR3 sequence is CASSLDLSGPYSNQPQHF. For the CDR3, the DNA is TGCGCCAGCAGCTTGGACCTGTCGGGACCTTATAGCAATCAGCCCCAGCATTTT. Complete variable domain (other parts from reference TRBV5-1 and TRBJ1-5): KAGVTQTPRYLIKTRGQQVTLSCSPISGHRSVSWYQQTPGQGLQFLFEYFSETQRNKGNFPGRFSGRQFSNSRSEMNVSTLELGDSALYLCASSLDLSGPYSNQPQHFGDGTRLSIL.

The V and J genes are TRBV11-2 and TRBJ2-5; 7 nucleotides match TRBD2. Trimming took 2 bases from V and 2 from J; bases not matched to a gene: 5. CDR1 and CDR2 (germline): SGHAT, FQNNGV. The CDR3 loop spans 15 amino acids. The CDR3 DNA follows: TGTGCCAGCAGCTTAAGCGGTAGCGGGCAAGAGACCCAGTACTTC. Protein sequence: CASSLSGSGQETQYF.

Here the CDR3 reads CASSVLEETQYF. The DNA for the CDR3 is TGTGCCAGCAGTGTTCTAGAAGAGACCCAGTACTTC. The chain employs TRBV2 and TRBJ2-5; D gene uncertain. Between the trimmed V and J ends, which lost 4 bases and 3 bases, there was a span of 6 bases. Germline CDR1 SNHLY, CDR2 FYNNEI. The CDR3 loop spans 12 amino acids.

This clonotype was found once. The rearrangement links TRBV6-6 to TRBJ1-5; no clear D. The CDR3 contains 14 residues. The V gene lost 7 bases and the J gene lost 0 bases, with 10 bases spanning the gap. Germline V lookup: CDR1 MNHNY, CDR2 SVGAGI (reference sequence). CDR3 sequence reads: CASTLSISNQPQHF. DNA of the CDR3: TGTGCCAGCACCCTTTCCATTAGCAATCAGCCCCAGCATTTT.